This is a list of T cell receptor beta chains from one sample in a study of blood T cell repertoires in COVID-19. The protocol was immunoSEQ multiplex PCR, while the TCRdb copy is restricted to in-frame clones and leaves out a portion. The sample has about 250,000 clones; around 83% are singletons. Sequencing used peripheral blood. These receptors all stem from a man older than 75 with acute or convalescent COVID-19. The CDR3 runs from the conserved cysteine through the conserved F or W. Each record gives: clone size, J gene, V gene, D gene, CDR3 protein, CDR3 DNA. A D gene is named only where the DNA matches it firmly. For some rows the clone size is stated as once, few or many, or as a class when expanded; others skip it.

clone size: -; J gene: TRBJ2-7; V gene: TRBV5-4; D gene: TRBD1; CDR3 protein: CASSHDRGNEQYF; CDR3 DNA: TGTGCCAGCAGCCATGACAGGGGGAACGAGCAGTACTTC
clone size: once; J gene: TRBJ2-1; V gene: TRBV11-3; D gene: -; CDR3 protein: CASSLSSGRQGEQFF; CDR3 DNA: TGTGCCAGCAGCTTAAGTAGCGGTCGCCAGGGTGAGCAGTTCTTC
clone size: -; J gene: TRBJ2-5; V gene: TRBV3-1/TRBV3-2; D gene: TRBD2; CDR3 protein: CASSPLSWGGETQYF; CDR3 DNA: TGTGCCAGCAGCCCGCTTTCATGGGGGGGAGAGACCCAGTACTTC
clone size: -; J gene: TRBJ2-3; V gene: TRBV24-1; D gene: -; CDR3 protein: CATSVTSPSTDTQYF; CDR3 DNA: TGTGCCACCAGTGTGACTTCGCCTAGCACAGATACGCAGTATTTT
clone size: -; J gene: TRBJ2-3; V gene: TRBV7-6; D gene: TRBD2; CDR3 protein: CASSSLASGRPDTQYF; CDR3 DNA: TGTGCCAGCAGCTCCCTGGCTAGCGGGAGGCCAGATACGCAGTATTTT
clone size: once; J gene: TRBJ2-2; V gene: TRBV18; D gene: -; CDR3 protein: CASSPRPPQGNTGELFF; CDR3 DNA: TGTGCCAGCTCACCCCGACCCCCTCAGGGGAACACCGGGGAGCTGTTTTTT
clone size: once; J gene: TRBJ2-1; V gene: TRBV28; D gene: TRBD1; CDR3 protein: CASRVGTGSYNEQFF; CDR3 DNA: TGTGCCAGCAGGGTCGGGACAGGCTCCTACAATGAGCAGTTCTTC
clone size: -; J gene: TRBJ2-1; V gene: TRBV11-3; D gene: -; CDR3 protein: CASSGEPTEQFF; CDR3 DNA: TGTGCCAGCTCCGGTGAGCCAACTGAGCAGTTCTTC
clone size: -; J gene: TRBJ1-2; V gene: TRBV5-8; D gene: -; CDR3 protein: CASSFWLGYTF; CDR3 DNA: TGTGCCAGCAGCTTTTGGCTCGGCTACACCTTC
clone size: -; J gene: TRBJ1-5; V gene: TRBV28; D gene: TRBD1; CDR3 protein: CASSLNQWTGSNQPQHF; CDR3 DNA: TGTGCCAGCAGTTTAAATCAGTGGACAGGTAGCAATCAGCCCCAGCATTTT
clone size: -; J gene: TRBJ2-5; V gene: TRBV7-9; D gene: -; CDR3 protein: CASSLDGAQYF; CDR3 DNA: TGTGCCAGCAGCTTAGACGGGGCCCAGTACTTC
clone size: -; J gene: TRBJ2-7; V gene: TRBV5-4; D gene: TRBD1; CDR3 protein: CASSSGQGFGYEQYF; CDR3 DNA: TGTGCCAGCAGCTCAGGACAGGGGTTTGGGTACGAGCAGTACTTC
clone size: many; J gene: TRBJ1-2; V gene: TRBV14; D gene: TRBD1; CDR3 protein: CASSQVTGWNYGYTF; CDR3 DNA: TGTGCCAGCAGCCAAGTGACAGGGTGGAACTATGGCTACACCTTC
clone size: -; J gene: TRBJ1-1; V gene: TRBV5-1; D gene: TRBD1; CDR3 protein: CATKQGEWLGQGGTEAFF; CDR3 DNA: TGCGCCACCAAGCAGGGGGAATGGTTGGGACAGGGCGGCACTGAAGCTTTCTTT
clone size: -; J gene: TRBJ1-1; V gene: TRBV28; D gene: -; CDR3 protein: CASRFGPGEAFF; CDR3 DNA: TGTGCCAGCAGATTCGGCCCGGGTGAAGCTTTCTTT
clone size: -; J gene: TRBJ2-1; V gene: TRBV7-9; D gene: -; CDR3 protein: CAREEIGSYNEQFF; CDR3 DNA: TGTGCCAGAGAGGAGATCGGCTCCTACAATGAGCAGTTCTTC
clone size: -; J gene: TRBJ1-5; V gene: TRBV15; D gene: -; CDR3 protein: CATSKDRYSNQPQHF; CDR3 DNA: TGTGCCACCAGCAAGGACAGATATAGCAATCAGCCCCAGCATTTT
clone size: -; J gene: TRBJ2-3; V gene: TRBV30; D gene: -; CDR3 protein: CAWASGLSPDTQYF; CDR3 DNA: TGTGCCTGGGCCTCGGGACTGTCACCAGATACGCAGTATTTT
clone size: -; J gene: TRBJ2-4; V gene: TRBV3-1/TRBV3-2; D gene: TRBD1; CDR3 protein: CASSRTGINIQYF; CDR3 DNA: TGTGCCAGCAGCCGGACAGGGATAAACATTCAGTACTTC
clone size: -; J gene: TRBJ1-5; V gene: TRBV2; D gene: -; CDR3 protein: CASSVESSNQPQHF; CDR3 DNA: TGTGCCAGCAGTGTGGAGAGTAGCAATCAGCCCCAGCATTTT
clone size: -; J gene: TRBJ2-7; V gene: TRBV2; D gene: -; CDR3 protein: CASRGESYEQYF; CDR3 DNA: TGTGCCAGCCGCGGTGAAAGCTACGAGCAGTACTTC
clone size: -; J gene: TRBJ2-1; V gene: TRBV2; D gene: -; CDR3 protein: CASSADEGRLF; CDR3 DNA: TGTGCCAGCAGTGCCGACGAGGGGAGGCTCTTC
clone size: -; J gene: TRBJ1-5; V gene: TRBV18; D gene: -; CDR3 protein: CASSLRGQPQHF; CDR3 DNA: TGTGCCAGCTCACTCAGGGGCCAGCCCCAGCATTTT
clone size: -; J gene: TRBJ2-7; V gene: TRBV10-3; D gene: TRBD1; CDR3 protein: CAISRGQGRLNEQYF; CDR3 DNA: TGTGCCATCAGCCGTGGACAGGGGAGACTCAACGAGCAGTACTTC
clone size: -; J gene: TRBJ2-7; V gene: TRBV18; D gene: TRBD2; CDR3 protein: CASSLADYEQYF; CDR3 DNA: TGTGCCAGCTCCCTAGCGGACTACGAGCAGTACTTC
clone size: -; J gene: TRBJ1-2; V gene: TRBV7-2; D gene: -; CDR3 protein: CASSLTDYGYTF; CDR3 DNA: TGTGCCAGCAGCTTGACAGATTATGGCTACACCTTC
clone size: -; J gene: TRBJ2-3; V gene: TRBV27; D gene: TRBD1; CDR3 protein: CASTTSGTASTDTQYF; CDR3 DNA: TGTGCCAGCACCACCTCCGGGACAGCTAGCACAGATACGCAGTATTTT
clone size: -; J gene: TRBJ2-7; V gene: TRBV24-1; D gene: -; CDR3 protein: CATSGATGSYEQYF; CDR3 DNA: TGTGCCACCAGTGGGGCCACCGGCTCCTACGAGCAGTACTTC
clone size: -; J gene: TRBJ2-1; V gene: TRBV3-1/TRBV3-2; D gene: -; CDR3 protein: CASSQDGNSYNEQFF; CDR3 DNA: TGTGCCAGCAGCCAAGACGGGAATTCCTACAATGAGCAGTTCTTC
clone size: -; J gene: TRBJ2-7; V gene: TRBV12-3/TRBV12-4; D gene: -; CDR3 protein: CASSLSSSYEQYF; CDR3 DNA: TGTGCCAGCAGTTTATCGAGCTCCTACGAGCAGTACTTC
clone size: -; J gene: TRBJ1-1; V gene: TRBV18; D gene: -; CDR3 protein: CASSLDTEAFF; CDR3 DNA: TGTGCCAGCTCACTCGACACTGAAGCTTTCTTT
clone size: -; J gene: TRBJ1-1; V gene: TRBV30; D gene: TRBD1; CDR3 protein: CAWASDRGFITEAFF; CDR3 DNA: TGTGCCTGGGCAAGTGACAGGGGTTTTATCACTGAAGCTTTCTTT
clone size: -; J gene: TRBJ2-5; V gene: TRBV10-3; D gene: -; CDR3 protein: CAISDGAQETQYF; CDR3 DNA: TGTGCCATCAGTGATGGAGCCCAAGAGACCCAGTACTTC